These 18 T cell receptor beta chains originate from one sample sequenced in a study of blood T cell repertoires in COVID-19. Profiling relied on immunoSEQ multiplex PCR, and the TCRdb table lists in-frame clones only, not all of them. The profile covers some 220,000 clones, with roughly 90% appearing a single time and about 4% taken by the ten largest. Sequenced input: PBMCs or T cells enriched from blood (not recorded which). The source of these receptors is a middle-aged woman with acute COVID-19.

The rearrangement uses TRBV6-1 and TRBJ1-3; TRBD1 is a possible D gene (5 bases). This CDR3 is built from 13 residues. Trimming cost V 3 bases and J 5 bases, with 8 bases left between them. CDR1 is MNHNS and CDR2 is SASEGT in the germline V gene. CDR3 nucleotide sequence: TGTGCCAGCAGTGATGGGGGGAGAAACACCATATATTTT. It yields the protein CASSDGGRNTIYF.

The chain combines TRBV7-9 with TRBJ2-4, with D possibly TRBD2 on 5 matching bases. Germline V gives CDR1 SEHNR, CDR2 FQNEAQ (reference sequence). This CDR3 spans 15 amino acids. V lost 4 bases, J lost 9 bases, and 19 bases lay in between. The CDR3 protein is CASSSTAVRTGIQYF. Written as DNA, the CDR3 is TGTGCCAGCAGCTCAACAGCGGTCAGAACGGGCATTCAGTACTTC.

Turning to this clone: In the same sample, other DNA sequences code for this CDR3. The V and J genes are TRBV29-1 and TRBJ1-1, with D tentatively TRBD1 (5 bases). Germline lookup yields CDR1 SQVTM and CDR2 ANQGSEA. This CDR3 contains 12 residues. With 6 bases removed from V and 5 bases from J, the gap between germline ends came to 13 bases. The CDR3 reads CSVGTGGTEAFF. The DNA for the CDR3 is TGCAGCGTCGGGACCGGGGGGACTGAAGCTTTCTTT.

The chain employs TRBV19 and TRBJ1-1, with 8 bases fitting TRBD1. The CDR3 consists of 12 residues. With 2 bases clipped from V and 9 bases from J, the junction kept 2 bases outside the gene matches. Germline lookup yields CDR1 LNHDA and CDR2 SQIVND (reference sequence). CDR3 residues: CASSIRQGQAFF. For the CDR3, the DNA is TGTGCCAGTAGTATACGACAGGGGCAAGCTTTCTTT.

The rearrangement uses TRBV3-1 (or the pseudogene TRBV3-2) and TRBJ2-2; 13 bases are a match to TRBD2. Germline lookup yields CDR1 LGHDT and CDR2 YNNKEL (reference sequence). The J segment lost 1 base and the V segment lost 2 bases, leaving 7 bases of the junction unmatched. The CDR3 spans 19 residues. CDR3 in amino acids: CASSQTRLAGGLNTGELFF. CDR3 nucleotide sequence: TGTGCCAGCAGCCAAACGAGACTAGCGGGGGGCTTGAACACCGGGGAGCTGTTTTTT.

The V and J genes are TRBV27 and TRBJ1-2, with D possibly being TRBD1 (6 bases). Germline CDR1 and CDR2: MNHEY and SMNVEV (reference sequence). The V gene lost 4 bases and the J gene lost 8 bases, with 20 bases spanning the gap. This CDR3 spans 15 amino acids. The CDR3 protein is CASSSSGQRGGGYTF. CDR3 nucleotides: TGTGCCAGCAGTTCTTCCGGACAGAGGGGTGGAGGCTACACCTTC.

The rearrangement uses TRBV28 and TRBJ2-7; 9 bases line up with TRBD1. Per germline, CDR1 MDHEN and CDR2 SYDVKM. The CDR3 is 15 residues long. V shed 2 bases, J shed 5 bases, and the junction held 7 bases outside the gene matches. This CDR3 reads CASSLGGTGFHEQYV. As DNA, the CDR3 is TGTGCCAGCAGTTTAGGAGGGACAGGGTTCCACGAGCAGTACGTC.

This chain joins TRBV14 and TRBJ1-4, with a possible D match to TRBD1 (5 bases). This CDR3 region has 15 residues. The V gene's germline CDR1 is SGHDN and CDR2 FVKESK. V shed 0 bases and J shed 6 bases, with 11 bases lying between them. As DNA, the CDR3 is TGTGCCAGCAGCCAAGATATGAACAGGCATGAAAAACTGTTTTTT. Protein sequence: CASSQDMNRHEKLFF.

This clone was seen a few times. V and J are TRBV7-8 and TRBJ2-4; possibly TRBD2 for D (5 bases). The CDR3 spans 14 residues. The V end was cut by 1 base, the J end by 7 bases, with 11 bases between. CDR1 and CDR2 (germline): SGHVS, FQNEAQ. The CDR3 DNA follows: TGTGCCAGCAGCTTAGGGGGAGACTTGAACATTCAGTACTTC. As protein: CASSLGGDLNIQYF.

The rearrangement uses TRBV19 and TRBJ2-6; 10 positions match TRBD1. The CDR3 spans 18 residues. Germline lookup yields CDR1 LNHDA and CDR2 SQIVND (reference sequence). V shed 4 bases and J 0 bases; nucleotides not matched to a gene: 6. The CDR3 loop is CASSTRQGAVSGANVLTF. The CDR3 DNA is TGTGCCAGTAGTACCCGACAGGGGGCCGTCTCTGGGGCCAACGTCCTGACTTTC.

The CDR3 protein is CASSAKIGDYGYTF. The CDR3 nucleotides are TGTGCCAGTAGTGCTAAAATAGGGGACTATGGCTACACCTTC. The genes are TRBV19 and TRBJ1-2; perhaps TRBD1 as D (5 bases). The V end was cut by 5 bases, the J end by 3 bases, with 13 bases between. The CDR3 consists of 14 residues. Germline CDR1 LNHDA, CDR2 SQIVND (reference sequence).

The chain couples TRBV9 to TRBJ2-7; 8 nucleotides align to TRBD1. Germline V gene lookup returns CDR1 SGDLS and CDR2 YYNGEE. CDR3 length: 14 amino acids. V trimming: 3 bases; J trimming: 0 bases; junction bases outside the gene matches: 2. CDR3 region: CASSGTGNSYEQYF. The CDR3 DNA reads TGTGCCAGCAGCGGGACAGGGAACTCCTACGAGCAGTACTTC. The full variable domain, its missing parts supplied by reference TRBV9 and TRBJ2-7, is DSGVTQTPKHLITATGQRVTLRCSPRSGDLSVYWYQQSLDQGLQFLIQYYNGEERAKGNILERFSAQQFPDLHSELNLSSLELGDSALYFCASSGTGNSYEQYFGPGTRLTVT.

The sample holds one count of this clone. V gene TRBV5-4 combines with J gene TRBJ1-4; 7 bases are shared with TRBD1. V shed 0 bases, J shed 6 bases, and the junction held 5 bases outside the gene matches. Germline CDR1 reads SGHNT; CDR2 reads YYREEE (reference sequence). The CDR3 consists of 15 residues. CDR3 sequence reads: CASSLGAGTDEKLFF. DNA of the CDR3: TGTGCCAGCAGCTTGGGGGCCGGGACAGATGAAAAACTGTTTTTT.

The chain employs TRBV19 and TRBJ1-2, with a tentative D call TRBD1 (6 bases). V dropped 6 bases and J dropped 3 bases, with 14 bases sitting between them. The germline gives CDR1 LNHDA, CDR2 SQIVND (reference sequence). The CDR3 is 14 amino acids. The CDR3 spells CASSGGGRDYGYTF. The CDR3 DNA reads as TGTGCCAGTAGCGGGGGGGGCAGGGACTATGGCTACACCTTC.

The rearrangement links TRBV5-1 to TRBJ1-6; D call uncertain. The ends were cut back, 5 bases at V and 8 bases at J, with 20 bases in the middle. The CDR3 extends over 16 amino acids. The germline V gene encodes CDR1 SGHRS and CDR2 YFSETQ. CDR3 sequence reads: CASRSSRASRDSPLHF. The CDR3 DNA sequence: TGCGCCAGCAGATCATCGAGGGCCTCGAGGGATTCACCCCTCCACTTT.

The chain couples TRBV5-6 to TRBJ1-1; 7 bases map to TRBD1. J was trimmed by 4 bases and V by 2 bases; bases with no gene match: 5. The CDR3 sequence is 14 residues long. The germline V gene encodes CDR1 SGHDT and CDR2 YYEEEE. The CDR3 DNA reads as TGTGCCAGCAGCTTTGACAGGGAAGGCACTGAAGCTTTCTTT. Translation gives CASSFDREGTEAFF.

V gene TRBV6-5 combines with J gene TRBJ2-1; tentatively, D is TRBD1 (5 bases). Germline V gene data show CDR1 as MNHEY and CDR2 as SVGAGI. The CDR3 consists of 15 residues. V was trimmed by 5 bases and J by 0 bases, leaving 11 bases between them. CDR3 sequence (DNA): TGTGCCAGCAGTAGACAGTTAGTCTCCTACAATGAGCAGTTCTTC. This sequence encodes CASSRQLVSYNEQFF.

The gene calls are TRBV27 and TRBJ1-2; weak D call: TRBD1 (5 bases). There are 12 residues in the CDR3. From germline, CDR1 is MNHEY and CDR2 SMNVEV (reference sequence). The germline V and J ends were trimmed by 5 bases and 2 bases, with 6 bases remaining between them. CDR3 residues: CASSGGNYGYTF. CDR3 DNA sequence: TGTGCCAGCAGTGGGGGGAACTATGGCTACACCTTC.